This TCR beta chain was recorded in a study of T-cell reconstitution after alpha-beta-depleted transplantation in children. This clonotype was counted at least ten times. The antigen is not known. Preparation of the TCRbeta library was carried out with unique molecular identifiers. MiXCR, run by TCRdb on the PCR reads, gives a single entry per CDR3 protein. The table lists some 150,000 distinct CDR3 sequences, 8.5% to 10% of them singletons, with 15% to 20% in the top ten. Germline CDR1 reads SGHVS; CDR2 reads FQNEAQ. The CDR3 spans 13 residues. V shed 7 bases, J shed 6 bases, and the junction held 5 bases outside the gene matches. Study-level findings and limits: Where some patients showed high TCRbeta diversity at day 60, it came from recipient T cells and thymic progenitors that had survived. Among T cells one year after transplant, newly produced cells accounted for most counts and diversity. There were reportedly several hundred expanded graft clones from which alpha-beta T cells came about two months after transplant.

The J gene is TRBJ2-1, the V gene TRBV7-8; 8 bases fit TRBD2. Material: PBMCs, mostly from graft donor cells, obtained 180 days after TCRalphabeta/CD19-depleted stem cell transplant. The TCR comes from a female patient aged 2-15 years who had a stem cell transplant for congenital amegakaryocytic thrombocytopenia, so the T cells may come from the graft donor. The CDR3 sequence is CASKREGPNEQFF. The CDR3 nucleotides read TGTGCCAGCAAACGGGAGGGTCCCAATGAGCAGTTCTTC.